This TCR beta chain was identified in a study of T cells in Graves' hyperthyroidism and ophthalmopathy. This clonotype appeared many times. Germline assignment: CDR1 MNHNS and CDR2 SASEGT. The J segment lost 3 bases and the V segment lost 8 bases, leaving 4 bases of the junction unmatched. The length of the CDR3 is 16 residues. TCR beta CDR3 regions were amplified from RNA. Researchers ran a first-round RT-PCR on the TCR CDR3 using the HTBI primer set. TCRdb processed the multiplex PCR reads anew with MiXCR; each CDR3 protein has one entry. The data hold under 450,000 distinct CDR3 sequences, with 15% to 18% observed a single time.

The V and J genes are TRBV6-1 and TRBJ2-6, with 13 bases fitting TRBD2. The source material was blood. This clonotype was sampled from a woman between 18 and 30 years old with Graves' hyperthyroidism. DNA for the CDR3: TGTGCCAGCCGGACTAGCGGGAGTCGTGGGGCCAACGTCCTGACTTTC. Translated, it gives CASRTSGSRGANVLTF.